These 29 T cell receptor beta chains share one sample of origin, sequenced in a study of T cell responses to AZD1222 COVID-19 vaccine. The method was immunoSEQ multiplex PCR; TCRdb's version includes in-frame clones alone and lacks a portion of them. The sample shows under 70,000 clones, approximately 89% of them seen only once. Specimen: peripheral blood, collected on day 0 of AZD1222 vaccination. The receptors stem from an adult in good health.

This clone was seen a handful of times. This chain links TRBV18 with TRBJ1-3, with 7 bases aligning to TRBD1. Germline CDR1 reads KGHSH; CDR2 reads LQKENI. V lost 1 base to trimming and J lost 0 bases; unmatched junction nucleotides: 12. The CDR3 sequence is 19 residues long. The CDR3 region has the DNA TGTGCCAGCTCACCACGGGACAGTTTTTTTCAGAACTCTGGAAACACCATATATTTT. Translated, it gives CASSPRDSFFQNSGNTIYF.

This clone was counted a single time. The J gene is TRBJ1-1, the V gene TRBV6-5; 9 bases align to TRBD1. Germline CDR1 reads MNHEY; CDR2 reads SVGAGI. The V segment lost 8 bases and the J segment 9 bases; nucleotides outside the gene matches: 10. The CDR3 has 13 amino acids. In DNA form, the CDR3 reads TGTGCCAGCGGATACTCGGGACAGGGTAAAGCTTTCTTT. Amino acid sequence: CASGYSGQGKAFF.

The gene calls are TRBV4-2 and TRBJ2-1, with 11 nucleotides matching TRBD2. CDR1 is LGHNA, CDR2 YNFKEQ, per germline. This CDR3 contains 16 residues. Trimming took 5 bases from V and 3 from J; bases not matched to a gene: 6. The CDR3 DNA reads as TGTGCCAGCAGCTCTTCGACTAGCGGGGACTACAATGAGCAGTTCTTC. Translating it yields CASSSSTSGDYNEQFF.

The chain employs TRBV7-2 and TRBJ2-5; no definite D call. V dropped 4 bases and J dropped 3 bases, with 15 bases sitting between them. The CDR3 totals 15 residues. The V gene's germline CDR1 is SGHTA and CDR2 FQGNSA. CDR3 DNA: TGTGCCAGCAGCTCCTTCCCTTCAGCGAAAGAGACCCAGTACTTC. Protein: CASSSFPSAKETQYF.

This clone was observed a few times. The chain employs TRBV19 and TRBJ2-2; 11 bases are a match to TRBD2. After removal of 3 bases from V and 4 bases from J, the junction contained 4 bases not matched to a gene. The CDR3 length is 16 residues. Per germline, CDR1 LNHDA and CDR2 SQIVND (reference sequence). DNA for the CDR3: TGTGCCAGTAGTATTATAGCGGGAGGGGGCACCGGGGAGCTGTTTTTT. Translating gives CASSIIAGGGTGELFF.

The genes are TRBV11-2 and TRBJ2-7; D remains ambiguous. Germline loops: CDR1 SGHAT, CDR2 FQNNGV. The V end was cut by 0 bases, the J end by 6 bases, with 6 bases between. This CDR3 has 12 amino acids. CDR3 bases: TGTGCCAGCAGCTTAGAGTTCGGCGAGCAGTACTTC. The encoded protein is CASSLEFGEQYF.

This chain links TRBV11-2 with TRBJ1-2; D gene ambiguous. CDR1 is SGHAT and CDR2 is FQNNGV in the germline V gene. This CDR3 has 13 residues. Trimming took 0 bases from V and 5 from J, leaving 7 bases between them. This chain's CDR3 is CASSLDQGYGYTF. The CDR3 nucleotides read TGTGCCAGCAGCTTAGATCAAGGATATGGCTACACCTTC.

This clone is a singleton in its sample. J is TRBJ2-7 and V is TRBV20-1; D call uncertain. Trimming removed 6 bases from V and 4 bases from J, with 7 bases in between. Per germline, CDR1 DFQATT and CDR2 SNEGSKA (reference sequence). This CDR3 comprises 10 residues. CDR3 bases: TGCAGTGCCGGCTGGTACGAGCAGTACTTC. Residues: CSAGWYEQYF.

V and J are TRBV30 and TRBJ1-2, with a weak D call TRBD1 (5 bases). V lost 3 bases and J lost 8, with 13 bases in between. Germline V CDR1 and CDR2: GTSNPN, SVGIG (reference sequence). The CDR3 totals 12 residues. The CDR3 coding sequence is TGTGCCTGGAGCCTCTTACAGGCGGGCTACACCTTC. Protein sequence: CAWSLLQAGYTF. Full variable domain (rest looked up from reference TRBV30 and TRBJ1-2): SQTIHQWPATLVQPVGSPLSLECTVEGTSNPNLYWYRQAAGRGLQLLFYSVGIGQISSEVPQNLSASRPQDRQFILSSKKLLLSDSGFYLCAWSLLQAGYTFGSGTRLTVV.

V and J are TRBV7-2 and TRBJ2-2; 8 bases are a match to TRBD2. The CDR3 is 18 amino acids. Germline-derived CDR1 and CDR2 are SGHTA and FQGNSA. V was clipped by 5 bases and J by 2 bases; unmatched bases: 13. Here the CDR3 reads CASSTRPGAGANTGELFF. In DNA form, the CDR3 reads TGTGCCAGCAGCACCCGACCAGGAGCGGGAGCTAACACCGGGGAGCTGTTTTTT.

The J gene is TRBJ2-5, the V gene TRBV5-4, with 7 bases matching TRBD2. There are 14 residues in the CDR3. Unmatched junction bases numbered 3, after V lost 0 bases and J lost 4 bases. Germline CDR1 is SGHNT and CDR2 is YYREEE (reference sequence). The CDR3 bases are TGTGCCAGCAGCTTGGGACTAGCAGGAGAGACCCAGTACTTC. It specifies CASSLGLAGETQYF.

This sequence joins TRBV30 and TRBJ1-1; weak D call: TRBD1 (5 bases). Trimming pared 3 bases from V and 0 bases from J, leaving 8 bases between. Germline CDR1 reads GTSNPN; CDR2 reads SVGIG (reference sequence). The CDR3 loop spans 13 amino acids. Here the CDR3 reads CAWSETVNTEAFF. The CDR3 region has the DNA TGTGCCTGGAGCGAGACAGTGAACACTGAAGCTTTCTTT. The variable domain in full, with the rest retrieved from reference TRBV30 and TRBJ1-1, is SQTIHQWPATLVQPVGSPLSLECTVEGTSNPNLYWYRQAAGRGLQLLFYSVGIGQISSEVPQNLSASRPQDRQFILSSKKLLLSDSGFYLCAWSETVNTEAFFGQGTRLTVV.

The genes are TRBV10-3 and TRBJ2-2, with TRBD1 matching over 8 bases. The CDR3 runs 15 residues. CDR1 and CDR2 (germline): ENHRY, SYGVKD. V lost 6 bases and J lost 1; bases outside the gene matches: 4. CDR3 region: CAIRKTGVNTGELFF. CDR3 bases: TGTGCCATCAGGAAGACAGGGGTGAACACCGGGGAGCTGTTTTTT.

This chain links TRBV9 with TRBJ2-7, with 11 bases aligning to TRBD2. From germline, CDR1 is SGDLS and CDR2 YYNGEE. The CDR3 runs to 15 residues. The V and J ends lost 4 bases and 6 bases, in that order; junction bases with no gene match: 9. The DNA of the CDR3 is TGTGCCAGCAGCTCACATAGCGGGAGGGCTTCCGAGCAGTACTTC. It yields the protein CASSSHSGRASEQYF.

The chain recombines TRBV5-1 with TRBJ2-1, with D possibly being TRBD2 (6 bases). Germline V gene data show CDR1 as SGHRS and CDR2 as YFSETQ. The CDR3 is 15 residues long. V gave up 4 bases and J gave up 0 bases, with 11 bases separating them. The CDR3 reads CASSTRLDSYNEQFF. In DNA form, the CDR3 reads TGCGCCAGCAGCACGAGACTAGACTCCTACAATGAGCAGTTCTTC.

The chain carries TRBV30 and TRBJ2-2; TRBD2 might be the D (6 bases). The CDR3 is 13 amino acids. The germline gives CDR1 GTSNPN, CDR2 SVGIG (reference sequence). V was trimmed by 5 bases and J by 6 bases, leaving 13 bases between them. CDR3 nucleotides: TGTGCCTGGGTACCTAGACTAGCCGGGGAGCTGTTTTTT. This codes for CAWVPRLAGELFF.

This clone was seen only once. The CDR3 here is CASSLVRNSNTGELFF. The CDR3 nucleotides are TGTGCCAGCAGCTTAGTTAGAAATTCGAACACCGGGGAGCTGTTTTTT. The chain recombines TRBV7-9 with TRBJ2-2; D remains unclear. Between the trimmed V and J ends, which lost 1 base and 0 bases, there was a span of 9 bases. This CDR3 is 16 amino acids long. Germline V gene lookup returns CDR1 SEHNR and CDR2 FQNEAQ (reference sequence).

The V call is TRBV6-1, the J call TRBJ2-7; D gene ambiguous. The CDR3 runs 11 residues. V lost 3 bases and J 2 bases, leaving 2 bases between the germline ends. In germline, CDR1 is MNHNS, CDR2 SASEGT. The CDR3, as DNA: TGTGCCAGCAGTGAGGCCTACGAGCAGTACTTC. It codes for CASSEAYEQYF.

The chain has TRBV18 and TRBJ1-1; D not resolved. This CDR3 is built from 15 residues. V gave up 3 bases and J gave up 1 base, with 12 bases separating them. The germline gives CDR1 KGHSH, CDR2 LQKENI. The chain's CDR3 is CASSPAEYSNTEAFF. CDR3 nucleotides: TGTGCCAGCTCACCTGCAGAGTATTCGAACACTGAAGCTTTCTTT.

The rearrangement links TRBV2 to TRBJ1-1; D is unresolved. Trimming took 5 bases from V and 5 from J, leaving 6 bases between them. CDR3 length equals 11 residues. Germline CDR1 is SNHLY and CDR2 is FYNNEI. CDR3: CASSWETEAFF. The CDR3 DNA reads TGTGCCAGCAGTTGGGAGACTGAAGCTTTCTTT. The variable domain in full, with the rest retrieved from reference TRBV2 and TRBJ1-1, is EPEVTQTPSHQVTQMGQEVILRCVPISNHLYFYWYRQILGQKVEFLVSFYNNEISEKSEIFDDQFSVERPDGSNFTLKIRSTKLEDSAMYFCASSWETEAFFGQGTRLTVV.

The chain couples TRBV11-2 to TRBJ1-1; tentatively, D is TRBD1 (5 bases). Germline values: CDR1 SGHAT, CDR2 FQNNGV. The ends were cut back, 1 base at V and 5 bases at J, with 14 bases in the middle. This CDR3 has 15 amino acids. CDR3 sequence reads: CASSLGDFGGTEAFF. As DNA, the CDR3 is TGTGCCAGCAGCTTAGGGGACTTTGGGGGGACTGAAGCTTTCTTT.

About this clone itself: One end of the junction does not line up with germline, which may come from a read error. The chain carries TRBV7-2 and TRBJ2-1; TRBD2 agrees at 9 bases. The V gene's germline CDR1 is SGHTA and CDR2 FQGNSA. CDR3 length: 17 residues. The CDR3 region has the DNA TGTGCCAGCACCTTACGGGGAGCGGGAGGCGGGTACAATGAGCAGTTCTTC. Amino acids: CASTLRGAGGGYNEQFF.

This chain connects TRBV12-5 to TRBJ2-1, with 7 nucleotides matching TRBD2. Germline V gives CDR1 LGHNT, CDR2 FRNRAP. The CDR3 has 14 amino acids. J lost 9 bases, V lost 5 bases, and 10 bases had no gene match. In DNA form, the CDR3 reads TGTGCTAGTGGTATCGGCGGGAGCAGGGCTGAGCAGTTCTTC. As protein: CASGIGGSRAEQFF.

J is TRBJ1-1 and V is TRBV6-5; no definite D call. CDR3 length: 13 amino acids. Trimming removed 2 bases from V and 5 bases from J, with 9 bases in between. Looked up from germline, CDR1 is MNHEY and CDR2 is SVGAGI. In DNA form, the CDR3 reads TGTGCCAGCAGTTACGGTTACCGAACTGAAGCTTTCTTT. This codes for CASSYGYRTEAFF.

The V gene is TRBV18, the J gene TRBJ1-2; TRBD1 matches at 8 bases. CDR1 and CDR2 from the germline V gene are KGHSH and LQKENI. V was clipped by 5 bases and J by 8 bases; unmatched bases: 7. The CDR3 is 13 residues long. DNA for the CDR3: TGTGCCAGCTCAATGCAGGGGGCGGAGGGCTACACCTTC. Amino acid sequence: CASSMQGAEGYTF.

V and J are TRBV7-2 and TRBJ2-5; 12 bases agree with TRBD2. This CDR3 contains 19 residues. Trimming at V came to 0 bases and at J to 5 bases, leaving 13 bases not matched to a gene. Germline V gene data show CDR1 as SGHTA and CDR2 as FQGNSA. The CDR3 DNA reads as TGTGCCAGCAGCTTAGCGCTCTCTTCCCTAGCGGGAGGGGGGGAGACCCAGTACTTC. It codes for CASSLALSSLAGGGETQYF. Full variable domain (rest looked up from reference TRBV7-2 and TRBJ2-5): GAGVSQSPSNKVTEKGKDVELRCDPISGHTALYWYRQSLGQGLEFLIYFQGNSAPDKSGLPSDRFSAERTGGSVSTLTIQRTQQEDSAVYLCASSLALSSLAGGGETQYFGPGTRLLVL.

In this sample, this clone turned up a few times. The chain combines TRBV21-1 with TRBJ2-6; TRBD2 is the table's D call and was not checked against the DNA. TRBV21-1 is a documented pseudogene. The CDR3 is 15 amino acids. The CDR3 bases are TGTGCCAGCAGCAAATTAGTCTCTGGGGCCAACGTCCTGACTTTC. Translating gives CASSKLVSGANVLTF.

The J gene is TRBJ2-5, the V gene TRBV3-1 (or the pseudogene TRBV3-2); either TRBD1 or TRBD2 may supply D (5 bases each). The length of the CDR3 is 15 residues. Trimming pared 3 bases from V and 3 bases from J, leaving 14 bases between. Germline CDR1 reads LGHDT; CDR2 reads YNNKEL (reference sequence). The CDR3 loop is CASSQWDLLEETQYF. CDR3 DNA sequence: TGTGCCAGCAGCCAGTGGGACCTCTTGGAAGAGACCCAGTACTTC.

The rearrangement joins TRBV6-4 to TRBJ2-1, with D possibly TRBD2 on 6 matching bases. The germline gives CDR1 MRHNA, CDR2 SNTAGT. Trimming cost V 0 bases and J 0 bases, with 6 bases left between them. The CDR3 consists of 15 residues. Here the CDR3 DNA reads TGTGCCAGCAGTGACTCAGCGGGCTCCTACAATGAGCAGTTCTTC. Protein product: CASSDSAGSYNEQFF.